Listed here are 20 T cell receptor beta chains from one sample, sequenced in a study of vaccination and CD4 T cells after COVID-19. Treatment in this sample: roughly 10-day PBMC culture with coronavirus spike peptide pools or control peptides (ViraFEST assay). No cognate antigen is known for these TCRs. An Oncomine TCR Beta short-read assay was used to sequence the DNA from cultured CD4+ T cells. MiXCR was run by TCRdb on the PCR reads, yielding one entry per CDR3 protein. The data contain about 15,000 distinct CDR3 sequences, around 50% of them singletons. The sample consisted of CD4+ T cells from blood, cultured in vitro. Receptor source: a human donor who had recovered from COVID-19.

The V call is TRBV6-1, the J call TRBJ1-1; weak D call: TRBD1 (6 bases). The CDR3 extends over 13 amino acids. Trimming took 6 bases from V and 6 from J, leaving 14 bases between them. The germline V gene encodes CDR1 MNHNS and CDR2 SASEGT. The chain's CDR3 is CASRRGVNAEAFF. The CDR3 DNA sequence: TGTGCCAGCAGGAGGGGGGTTAACGCTGAAGCTTTCTTT.

This clonotype was seen only a few times. The chain carries TRBV6-2 or TRBV6-3 and TRBJ1-2; 7 nucleotides match TRBD1. The CDR3 totals 15 residues. V trimming: 8 bases; J trimming: 2 bases; junction bases outside the gene matches: 11. In germline, CDR1 is MNHEY, CDR2 SVGEGT. In DNA, the CDR3 is TGTGCCAGCCGAGGACAGGCCAAACGAAACTATGGCTACACCTTC. It encodes CASRGQAKRNYGYTF.

The chain links TRBV4-2 to TRBJ1-2; no definite D call. Germline-derived CDR1 and CDR2 are LGHNA and YNFKEQ. CDR3 length: 14 residues. The V gene lost 1 base and the J gene lost 2 bases, with 8 bases spanning the gap. In DNA, the CDR3 is TGTGCCAGCAGCCAAGCGGGAGGGAACTATGGCTACACCTTC. Translation: CASSQAGGNYGYTF.

The CDR3 loop is CATSREGGGYEQYF. CDR3 in DNA: TGTGCCACCAGCAGAGAAGGGGGGGGGTACGAGCAGTACTTC. This chain links TRBV15 with TRBJ2-7; tentative D call: TRBD2 (7 bases). Germline V gene sequence: CDR1 LNHNV, CDR2 YYDKDF (reference sequence). V was clipped by 0 bases and J by 4 bases, with 10 bases between them. The CDR3 runs 14 residues. The complete variable domain, with remaining parts taken from reference TRBV15 and TRBJ2-7, reads DAMVIQNPRYQVTQFGKPVTLSCSQTLNHNVMYWYQQKSSQAPKLLFHYYDKDFNNEADTPDNFQSRRPNTSFCFLDIRSPGLGDTAMYLCATSREGGGYEQYFGPGTRLTVT.

This clonotype has just a few counts. The chain has TRBV2 and TRBJ2-7; the match to TRBD2 covers 7 bases. V shed 7 bases, J shed 2 bases, and the junction held 8 bases outside the gene matches. The CDR3 runs 14 residues. CDR1 is SNHLY, CDR2 FYNNEI, per germline. CDR3 sequence reads: CASTTGDYPYEQYF. Here the CDR3 DNA reads TGTGCCAGCACCACGGGGGACTACCCCTACGAGCAGTACTTC.

The chain has TRBV28 and TRBJ1-6; D not certain. Trimming removed 4 bases at V and 10 bases at J, with 20 bases between. Germline CDR1 and CDR2: MDHEN and SYDVKM. This CDR3 comprises 16 residues. DNA of the CDR3: TGTGCCAGCAGTTCACTGCGCCGCCATCTTCTCTCACCCCTCCACTTT. As protein: CASSSLRRHLLSPLHF.

The chain couples TRBV6-1 to TRBJ2-3; the D is unclear. Germline V gene data show CDR1 as MNHNS and CDR2 as SASEGT. The CDR3 runs 13 residues. The V gene lost 7 bases and the J gene lost 3 bases, with 11 bases spanning the gap. CDR3 residues: CASTEPLTDTQYF. The CDR3 DNA reads as TGTGCCAGCACCGAACCCCTTACAGATACGCAGTATTTT.

A single count supports this clonotype. V is TRBV11-2 and J is TRBJ2-7; 10 nucleotides align to TRBD1. CDR3 length equals 18 residues. V dropped 6 bases and J dropped 1; count of bases not matched to a gene: 15. Germline V lookup: CDR1 SGHAT, CDR2 FQNNGV. The chain's CDR3 is CASRSPPNDRGLSYEQYF. The CDR3 nucleotides read TGTGCCAGCAGATCTCCCCCCAACGACAGGGGGCTATCCTACGAGCAGTACTTC. The full variable domain, its missing parts supplied by reference TRBV11-2 and TRBJ2-7, is EAGVAQSPRYKIIEKRQSVAFWCNPISGHATLYWYQQILGQGPKLLIQFQNNGVVDDSQLPKDRFSAERLKGVDSTLKIQPAKLEDSAVYLCASRSPPNDRGLSYEQYFGPGTRLTVT.

The genes are TRBV4-1 and TRBJ2-3; a weak D match, TRBD1 (5 bases). V was shortened by 0 bases and J by 1 base, with 26 bases between the two germline ends. CDR1 is MGHRA and CDR2 is YSYEKL in the germline V gene. The CDR3 totals 21 residues. The CDR3 DNA reads TGCGCCAGCAGCCAAGATCGGAGCAGTGGGGCGTGGAGTCCGGGCACAGATACGCAGTATTTT. Translating gives CASSQDRSSGAWSPGTDTQYF.

This clonotype was counted only a few times. The rearrangement joins TRBV6-1 to TRBJ1-5; D unclear. Germline assignment: CDR1 MNHNS and CDR2 SASEGT. Deletions cut 8 bases from V and 0 bases from J, with 8 bases between. This CDR3 has 13 residues. The CDR3 loop is CASQGYSNQPQHF. DNA of the CDR3: TGTGCCAGCCAAGGGTATAGCAATCAGCCCCAGCATTTT.

In this sample, this clonotype turned up once. This rearrangement joins TRBV7-9 to TRBJ1-1; TRBD1 matches at 7 bases. Per the germline V gene, CDR1 is SEHNR and CDR2 is FQNEAQ (reference sequence). The CDR3 extends over 15 amino acids. Trimming removed 5 bases from V and 1 base from J; junction bases left unmatched: 7. This chain's CDR3 is CASSRGGQGNTEAFF. The CDR3, as DNA: TGTGCCAGCAGCCGAGGGGGCCAGGGGAACACTGAAGCTTTCTTT.

This clonotype has more than one count but fewer than ten. In nucleotides, the CDR3 is TGTGCCAGCAGGACTTTAAGTGCACCCCTCCACTTT. It yields the protein CASRTLSAPLHF. The chain uses TRBV27 and TRBJ1-6; D gene uncertain. Trimming shortened V by 6 bases and J by 11 bases, and 11 bases separated the two germline ends. Germline V CDR1 and CDR2: MNHEY, SMNVEV (reference sequence). The CDR3 loop spans 12 amino acids.

The chain combines TRBV20-1 with TRBJ1-1; 8 positions agree with TRBD1. Trimming cost V 6 bases and J 1 base; bases outside gene matches: 16. This CDR3 has 17 residues. Germline V gene data show CDR1 as DFQATT and CDR2 as SNEGSKA (reference sequence). CDR3 nucleotides: TGCAGTGCCCCCCCCAGGACAGGGTCTATCGGGAACACTGAAGCTTTCTTT. It is translated as CSAPPRTGSIGNTEAFF.

The chain uses TRBV5-1 and TRBJ2-1; no firm D call. The germline V and J ends were trimmed by 1 base and 4 bases, with 0 bases remaining between them. CDR1 is SGHRS and CDR2 is YFSETQ in the germline V gene. The CDR3 consists of 11 residues. In DNA, the CDR3 is TGCGCCAGCAGCTTGTACAATGAGCAGTTCTTC. It yields the protein CASSLYNEQFF.

CDR3 sequence reads: CAISVSGRTDTQYF. DNA of the CDR3: TGTGCCATCAGTGTCAGCGGGAGGACAGATACGCAGTATTTT. The chain recombines TRBV10-3 with TRBJ2-3; 9 bases align to TRBD2. The CDR3 totals 14 residues. The V segment lost 4 bases and the J segment 3 bases; nucleotides outside the gene matches: 2. CDR1 is ENHRY, CDR2 SYGVKD, per germline.

By frequency in the sample, this clonotype is large. V usage is TRBV19 and J usage is TRBJ2-2; 11 positions match TRBD2. Germline V gives CDR1 LNHDA, CDR2 SQIVND (reference sequence). J lost 5 bases, V lost 8 bases, and 10 bases had no gene match. The CDR3 extends over 16 amino acids. DNA of the CDR3: TGTGCCAGTTCACGGCTAGCGGGAGGCGGGACCGGGGAGCTGTTTTTT. Amino acids: CASSRLAGGGTGELFF. Together with reference TRBV19 and TRBJ2-2, the CDR3 gives the full variable domain: DGGITQSPKYLFRKEGQNVTLSCEQNLNHDAMYWYRQDPGQGLRLIYYSQIVNDFQKGDIAEGYSVSREKKESFPLTVTSAQKNPTAFYLCASSRLAGGGTGELFFGEGSRLTVL.

The chain couples TRBV28 to TRBJ1-1, with TRBD1 identical over 8 bases. CDR1 and CDR2 from the germline V gene are MDHEN and SYDVKM. Trimming at V came to 8 bases and at J to 4 bases, leaving 9 bases not matched to a gene. CDR3 length equals 14 residues. This CDR3 is CASETGDLVTEAFF. The CDR3 DNA reads TGTGCCAGCGAGACAGGGGATTTGGTCACTGAAGCTTTCTTT. The whole variable domain, remainder taken from reference TRBV28 and TRBJ1-1, is DVKVTQSSRYLVKRTGEKVFLECVQDMDHENMFWYRQDPGLGLRLIYFSYDVKMKEKGDIPEGYSVSREKKERFSLILESASTNQTSMYLCASETGDLVTEAFFGQGTRLTVV.

J is TRBJ2-7 and V is TRBV6-1, with TRBD1 as a possible D gene (6 bases). The germline V gene encodes CDR1 MNHNS and CDR2 SASEGT. With 6 bases removed from V and 2 bases from J, the gap between germline ends came to 17 bases. The CDR3 length is 15 residues. CDR3 amino acids: CASRSSYRATYEQYF. CDR3 sequence (DNA): TGTGCCAGCAGATCATCGTACAGGGCAACCTACGAGCAGTACTTC.

This clonotype is medium-sized. The chain carries TRBV6-1 and TRBJ1-5, with D possibly being TRBD1 (5 bases). From germline, CDR1 is MNHNS and CDR2 SASEGT. The CDR3 is made up of 15 amino acids. V lost 6 bases and J 1 base, leaving 13 bases between the germline ends. CDR3 nucleotides: TGTGCCAGCAGACTCTTGGCAGGGAGCAATCAGCCCCAGCATTTT. Translated: CASRLLAGSNQPQHF.

The gene calls are TRBV19 and TRBJ2-3; D might be TRBD1 (6 bases). The CDR3 covers 15 residues. V was trimmed by 9 bases and J by 0 bases, leaving 16 bases between them. Germline V gives CDR1 LNHDA, CDR2 SQIVND (reference sequence). The CDR3 DNA reads as TGTGCCAGCCAAGGTGTGAGGGGGAGCACAGATACGCAGTATTTT. This sequence encodes CASQGVRGSTDTQYF.